This T cell receptor beta chain derives from a study of blood T cell repertoires in COVID-19. Study in general: From T cells, B-cell-depleted T cells, or PBMCs came the material, which was cDNA or gDNA.

This CDR3 is 16 amino acids long. From germline, CDR1 is SGHRS and CDR2 YFSETQ. V trimming: 3 bases; J trimming: 0 bases; junction bases outside the gene matches: 3. Repertoires were generated with immunoSEQ multiplex PCR, while TCRdb's copy carries only in-frame clones and drops some. The table records about 170,000 clones, about 86% of them present only once. The sample consisted of peripheral blood. This rearrangement joins TRBV5-1 to TRBJ1-6, with 7 bases aligning to TRBD1. The source is a woman in her sixties or seventies who had recovered from COVID-19. CDR3 region: CASSSGQNSYNSPLHF. The CDR3 bases are TGCGCCAGCAGCTCGGGACAGAACTCCTATAATTCACCCCTCCACTTT.